This TCR beta chain was documented in a study of shared clonotypes between healthy human individuals (dated by TCRdb to about 2020). About the investigation overall: Two women and a few men aged 18 to 49 years were included in the cohort. To increase sequencing depth and limit assay-specific biases, different laboratories used diverse techniques to prepare libraries and sequence TCR repertoires. To estimate repertoire size and how much clonotype sharing occurs between individuals, the study deeply sequenced the blood TCR repertoires of about five healthy adults. Each donor's leukapheresis produced roughly between roughly 0.9 and 9 billion PBMCs.

Using the deep immunoSEQ assay, TCR CDR3 regions were amplified from genomic DNA by multiplex PCR. For each cell subset, the extracted genomic DNA was distributed evenly across all wells of several immunoSEQ 96-well plates, and each plate served as one replicate. Each replicate PCR for unsorted PBMC received roughly 300 ng genomic DNA, equal to 30,000 or so T cell genomes. Ten immunoSEQ deep assay plates were used to sequence unsorted PBMC genomic DNA. Purified libraries were measured with a Qubit 3.0 fluorometer, size-checked on a Bioanalyzer 2100, and measured again with the KAPA Library Quantification kit. Every immunoSEQ 96-well plate was sequenced on a separate single-read 150-cycle Illumina NextSeq 550 flow cell. As for the authors' bioinformatics: The immunoSEQ output contained only junctional sequences without quality scores, so filtering could not match that applied to full-length reads. To assign V/J genes and CDR3, sequences were annotated against IMGT germline references using PyIR, a Python wrapper for IgBLAST v1.9. Reads were removed for weak V/J assignments (E-value above 1e-6), missing CDR3, stop codons, out-of-frame junctions, or ambiguous translated residues. V3J clonotypes were defined as sequences sharing the same inferred V gene, J gene, and CDR3 amino acid sequence. Percentage overlap between repertoires was computed as shared unique clonotypes divided by the size of the smaller repertoire. Repertoire richness was assessed with RTK rarefaction, the Chao1 estimator, and Recon v2.1 estimates of unobserved clonotypes. TCRdb provides this immuneACCESS table in a form limited to in-frame rearrangements. Some clones are lacking; in checked studies, under half of them reflect an unresolved V gene, and why the rest are absent is not known. That table supplies the V and J calls and clone size; D and trimming were determined from the DNA. This sample is represented by 90,000 to 100,000 clones; approximately 51% of them were singletons. The ten largest clonotypes hold roughly 16% of the sample.

On this clone: It has no known antigen specificity. One base away there is no much larger clone; base qualities are not given. Within the sample, other DNA sequences also encode this same CDR3.

Results the study describes overall, beyond this receptor: Based on pairwise subsampling, the degree of clonotype sharing among donors was expected to be affected by sequencing depth. Because the study included only a small number of donors, the genetic and exposure-history diversity represented was limited. Sampling was restricted to blood, and TCR repertoires in tissues likely differ from the TCR repertoires found in blood.

Healthy HIV-negative adults with no recently reported acute infections or vaccinations were included as donors. All donors were Caucasian adults living in Nashville, Tennessee, USA. For unsorted samples, some 100 million PBMCs were counted and genomic DNA was extracted with the QIAamp DNA Blood Mini kit. Blood was obtained by leukapheresis, after which PBMCs were separated by Ficoll-Histopaque density gradient centrifugation and cryopreserved in liquid nitrogen vapor phase. The receptor was isolated from a woman between 40 and 50 years old in good health. Some clones in this sample may be carry-over from other donors' samples. Sequencing input: PBMCs.

DNA sequence: TGTGCCAGCAGCTCCCGGACAGGGGGGACCTACGAGCAGTACTTC. It encodes CASSSRTGGTYEQYF. The rearrangement combines TRBV7-2 with TRBJ2-7, with TRBD1 matching 10 junction bases. The CDR3 runs 15 amino acids, cysteine and phenylalanine included. Only the CDR3 region is kept as DNA, spanning 45 bases read in frame from base 1. CDR1 SGHTA and CDR2 FQGNSA were looked up in the germline V gene. V trim: 4 bases; J trim: 2 bases; unmatched bases: 5.